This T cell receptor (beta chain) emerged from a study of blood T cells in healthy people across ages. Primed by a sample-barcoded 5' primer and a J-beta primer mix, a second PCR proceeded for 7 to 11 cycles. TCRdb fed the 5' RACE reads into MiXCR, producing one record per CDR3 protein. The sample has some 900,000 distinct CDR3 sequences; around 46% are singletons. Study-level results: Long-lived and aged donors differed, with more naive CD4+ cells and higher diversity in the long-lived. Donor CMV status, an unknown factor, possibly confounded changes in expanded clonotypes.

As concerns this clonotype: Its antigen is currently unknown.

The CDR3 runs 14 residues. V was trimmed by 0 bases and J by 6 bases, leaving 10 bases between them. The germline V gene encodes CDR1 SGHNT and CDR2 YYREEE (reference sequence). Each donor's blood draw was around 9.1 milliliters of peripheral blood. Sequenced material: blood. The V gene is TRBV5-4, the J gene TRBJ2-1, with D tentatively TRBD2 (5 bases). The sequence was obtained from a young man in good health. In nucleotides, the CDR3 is TGTGCCAGCAGCTTGGGAATAGCGAGCAATGAGCAGTTCTTC. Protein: CASSLGIASNEQFF.